Below, 22 T cell receptor beta chains from the same sample are listed, as sequenced in a study of T cell responses to AZD1222 COVID-19 vaccine listed by TCRdb under 2021. The library was produced with the immunoSEQ multiplex PCR assay. What TCRdb holds here is the immuneACCESS table cut down to in-frame rearrangements. Part of the clones is not present; checked against another copy, under half of the missing clones reflect an unresolved V gene, and the others are unexplained. The sample has about 130,000 clones on record, 90% of them singletons. The biggest ten clones account for approximately 4.5% of the sample. The time point label, as the study defines it: baseline before first vaccination. What the treatment or condition label conveys for this sample: meningococcal conjugate vaccine given as trial control. This sample comprised peripheral blood, obtained on day 0 of MenACWY control vaccination. The receptors originated from an adult in good health.

The gene calls are TRBV3-1 (or the pseudogene TRBV3-2) and TRBJ1-5; tentative D call: TRBD1 (5 bases). With 3 bases removed from V and 0 bases from J, the gap between germline ends came to 9 bases. The CDR3 sequence is 15 residues long. Germline CDR1 is LGHDT and CDR2 is YNNKEL (reference sequence). In DNA, the CDR3 is TGTGCCAGCAGCCACGGGACCCCTAGCAATCAGCCCCAGCATTTT. The encoded protein is CASSHGTPSNQPQHF.

V and J are TRBV15 and TRBJ2-2, with 7 bases aligning to TRBD1. The germline gives CDR1 LNHNV, CDR2 YYDKDF (reference sequence). The CDR3 is 18 amino acids. V shed 0 bases, J shed 2 bases, and the junction held 9 bases outside the gene matches. CDR3 in DNA: TGTGCCACCAGCAGAGATCTGTCAACAGGGGAAAACACCGGGGAGCTGTTTTTT. Translation gives CATSRDLSTGENTGELFF.

This clone was found once. This chain links TRBV7-9 with TRBJ2-3; D is ambiguous. The germline gives CDR1 SEHNR, CDR2 FQNEAQ (reference sequence). This CDR3 is built from 14 residues. Trimming left V 0 bases short and J 5 bases short, with 9 bases between. This chain's CDR3 is CASSLAQPQDTQYF. The DNA of the CDR3 is TGTGCCAGCAGCTTAGCCCAGCCACAAGATACGCAGTATTTT.

This clone was seen once. The gene calls are TRBV2 and TRBJ1-5; D might be TRBD1 (5 bases). CDR3 length: 15 amino acids. The germline V gene has CDR1 SNHLY and CDR2 FYNNEI. Between the trimmed V and J ends, which lost 4 bases and 1 base, there was a span of 11 bases. The CDR3 nucleotides are TGTGCCAGCAGTGTAATGGGGGGAAGCAATCAGCCCCAGCATTTT. Translating it yields CASSVMGGSNQPQHF.

The V gene is TRBV18, the J gene TRBJ1-2, with unresolved D. Trimming removed 3 bases at V and 5 bases at J, with 13 bases between. Germline assignment: CDR1 KGHSH and CDR2 LQKENI. The CDR3 loop spans 14 amino acids. The chain's CDR3 is CASSPNKETYGYTF. In DNA form, the CDR3 reads TGTGCCAGCTCACCCAACAAGGAGACTTATGGCTACACCTTC.

The chain employs TRBV18 and TRBJ1-4, with 10 nucleotides matching TRBD1. Germline lookup yields CDR1 KGHSH and CDR2 LQKENI. Unmatched junction bases numbered 9, after V lost 4 bases and J lost 4 bases. The CDR3 loop spans 17 amino acids. The CDR3 nucleotides read TGTGCCAGCTCACTCGGGACAGGGGCAACGGGTAATGAAAAACTGTTTTTT. Residues: CASSLGTGATGNEKLFF.

The genes are TRBV9 and TRBJ2-7; D is perhaps TRBD1 (6 bases). Per germline, CDR1 SGDLS and CDR2 YYNGEE. Trimming left V 4 bases short and J 4 bases short, with 21 bases between. CDR3 size: 16 residues. The CDR3 reads CASSPRKGQARYEQYF. CDR3 nucleotides: TGTGCCAGCAGCCCGCGAAAGGGACAAGCTCGGTACGAGCAGTACTTC.

The V gene is TRBV7-3, the J gene TRBJ2-1, with D tentatively TRBD2 (6 bases). V lost 1 base and J lost 4, with 17 bases in between. CDR1 and CDR2 (germline): SGHTA, FQGTGA. The CDR3 length is 17 residues. The CDR3 loop is CASSLKGAGRFYNEQFF. As DNA, the CDR3 is TGTGCCAGCAGCTTAAAAGGAGCGGGCCGATTTTACAATGAGCAGTTCTTC.

V gene TRBV27 combines with J gene TRBJ1-2; unclear D gene. CDR1 and CDR2 (germline): MNHEY, SMNVEV (reference sequence). The CDR3 contains 15 residues. V lost 2 bases, J lost 5 bases, and 15 bases lay in between. CDR3 amino acids: CASSLRSTQLYGYTF. CDR3 nucleotides: TGTGCCAGCAGTTTACGCAGCACCCAACTATATGGCTACACCTTC.

The chain links TRBV6-5 to TRBJ2-4; 7 bases match TRBD1. With 6 bases clipped from V and 0 bases from J, the junction kept 5 bases outside the gene matches. CDR3 length: 15 amino acids. The V gene's germline CDR1 is MNHEY and CDR2 SVGAGI. The CDR3 DNA reads TGTGCCAGCAGAACAGGGGAAGCAGCCAAAAACATTCAGTACTTC. It is translated as CASRTGEAAKNIQYF.

V and J are TRBV7-2 and TRBJ2-3; 13 bases agree with TRBD2. This CDR3 region has 15 residues. J gave up 3 bases and V 5 bases, and 2 bases lay outside the gene matches. CDR1 is SGHTA and CDR2 is FQGNSA in the germline V gene. CDR3 in amino acids: CASSGLAGVTDTQYF. The CDR3 DNA reads TGTGCCAGCAGCGGACTAGCGGGAGTTACAGATACGCAGTATTTT.

The rearrangement joins TRBV5-8 to TRBJ2-1; D ambiguous. Germline-derived CDR1 and CDR2 are SGHTS and YDEGEE. Trimming took off 0 bases at V and 5 bases at J, with 15 bases between the two ends. The CDR3 is 16 residues long. CDR3: CASSLVTLTADNEQFF. DNA for the CDR3: TGTGCCAGCAGCTTGGTGACCCTAACTGCCGACAATGAGCAGTTCTTC.

With regard to this clone: This specimen includes other DNA sequences encoding the same CDR3. V and J are TRBV5-1 and TRBJ1-3; weak D call: TRBD1 (6 bases). The CDR3 contains 14 residues. The V gene lost 4 bases and the J gene lost 2 bases, with 10 bases spanning the gap. Looked up from germline, CDR1 is SGHRS and CDR2 is YFSETQ. For the CDR3, the DNA is TGCGCCAGCAGCCCCGGGACAACTGGAAACACCATATATTTT. Translation: CASSPGTTGNTIYF.

This clone was picked up a small number of times. The chain combines TRBV5-4 with TRBJ1-6; 8 bases match TRBD1. From germline, CDR1 is SGHNT and CDR2 YYREEE (reference sequence). V gave up 4 bases and J gave up 6 bases; unmatched junction bases: 3. The CDR3 runs 14 residues. CDR3 DNA: TGTGCCAGCAGCCCCGGACAGGGTAATTCACCCCTCCACTTT. Protein sequence: CASSPGQGNSPLHF.

The J gene is TRBJ1-2, the V gene TRBV7-9; TRBD1 matches at 10 bases. Trimming cost V 10 bases and J 5 bases; bases outside gene matches: 10. Germline CDR1 is SEHNR and CDR2 is FQNEAQ (reference sequence). The CDR3 length is 14 residues. CDR3 sequence reads: CATTGTGADYGYTF. CDR3 bases: TGTGCCACAACCGGGACAGGGGCCGATTATGGCTACACCTTC.

The J gene is TRBJ2-1, the V gene TRBV6-5; tentatively, D is TRBD1 or TRBD2 (5 bases each). The CDR3 runs 14 residues. CDR1 and CDR2 (germline): MNHEY, SVGAGI. Trimming pared 7 bases from V and 10 bases from J, leaving 20 bases between. The CDR3 loop reads CASTLGPLVSEQFF. In DNA form, the CDR3 reads TGTGCCAGCACCTTGGGACCGCTAGTCTCGGAGCAGTTCTTC.

The rearrangement joins TRBV5-1 to TRBJ1-1; tentatively, D is TRBD1 (5 bases). V was cut by 4 bases and J by 0 bases, with 10 bases left in between. CDR1 SGHRS and CDR2 YFSETQ come from the germline V gene. The CDR3 extends over 14 amino acids. CDR3 residues: CASSRGPLNTEAFF. The CDR3 DNA is TGCGCCAGCAGCAGGGGCCCTTTGAACACTGAAGCTTTCTTT.

This clone turned up a few times. The chain combines TRBV24-1 with TRBJ2-3; D is uncertain. Germline values: CDR1 KGHDR, CDR2 SFDVKD. The CDR3 length is 11 residues. V was clipped by 7 bases and J by 6 bases, with 7 bases between them. The CDR3 DNA reads as TGTGCCACCAGCCAATCCGATACGCAGTATTTT. Translated: CATSQSDTQYF.

The chain carries TRBV5-1 and TRBJ2-2, with D perhaps matching TRBD2 (5 bases). This CDR3 contains 13 residues. V shed 6 bases and J shed 6 bases, with 12 bases lying between them. Germline CDR1 and CDR2: SGHRS and YFSETQ. The CDR3 nucleotides are TGCGCCAGCACCCCCCCTAGCTCCGGGGAGCTGTTTTTT. It is translated as CASTPPSSGELFF.

This clone appeared once. This CDR3 is CASSFPDRPNTEAFF. The CDR3 coding sequence is TGTGCCAGCAGTTTTCCGGACAGACCGAACACTGAAGCTTTCTTT. The rearrangement links TRBV28 to TRBJ1-1; a possible D gene is TRBD1 (6 bases). V was trimmed by 3 bases and J by 1 base, leaving 12 bases between them. This CDR3 spans 15 amino acids. Germline V CDR1 and CDR2: MDHEN, SYDVKM.

The chain recombines TRBV11-2 with TRBJ2-7; 10 bases are shared with TRBD2. In germline, CDR1 is SGHAT, CDR2 FQNNGV. V shed 1 base, J shed 3 bases, and the junction held 6 bases outside the gene matches. This CDR3 region has 16 residues. CDR3 DNA: TGTGCCAGCAGCTTAGGTGTACTAGCGGGGAGCTACGAGCAGTACGTC. Translating it yields CASSLGVLAGSYEQYV.

V gene TRBV19 combines with J gene TRBJ2-2; D is undetermined. V shed 6 bases and J shed 4 bases, with 15 bases lying between them. This CDR3 region has 15 residues. Germline V gene data show CDR1 as LNHDA and CDR2 as SQIVND (reference sequence). The CDR3 coding sequence is TGTGCCAGTAGCCCAGTGATGAAGAGCACCGGGGAGCTGTTTTTT. Its translation is CASSPVMKSTGELFF.